This T cell receptor (beta chain) stems from a study of beta chain features in type 1 diabetes (dated 2018 in TCRdb). Broadly, across the study: Mean age, gender distribution, total cell number and subset yield did not differ between patients and healthy donors. A total of about 99,000,000 sorted cells were examined across all samples, and RNA yield correlated strongly with the number of cells per subset. In the study, recently diagnosed type 1 diabetes patients and matched healthy donors were compared on the TCRB repertoires of their sorted circulating CD4+ T cell subsets. Naive and central memory subsets were obtained from all 30 or so donors, but regulatory and stem cell-like memory subsets were isolated from only 8 patients and about 8 healthy donors. Here is what the overall study found, with its caveats: Fewer insertions and more nucleotide deletions at VDJ recombination sites were observed in patients with type 1 diabetes, implying thymic rearrangement abnormalities. Naive, central memory and regulatory TCRB repertoires appeared to be more alike among patients than among healthy donors. Because cDNA was sequenced instead of genomic DNA, activated cells with high expression could be over-represented, although the groups did not differ in activation or CD3 levels. Type 1 diabetes patients showed a moderate but significant shortening of TCRB CDR3 length in all four CD4+ subsets. PCR may preferentially amplify shorter templates, but because patient and control samples were amplified and corrected together, any resulting skew would affect both groups equally. Because small numbers of individuals were included in the HLA sub-analyses, any influence of HLA type on TCRB rearrangement was left unresolved.

Concerning this clone: The clone's antigen remains unknown. The input lacks base qualities; no much larger clone sits a single base away.

From the cysteine through the phenylalanine, the CDR3 covers 16 amino acids. Only the CDR3 portion is preserved as DNA: 48 bases, with reading frame beginning at the first base. Here V drops 3 bases and J drops 9 bases, and the junction holds 11 bases not matched to any gene. Based on the germline V gene, the CDR1 and CDR2 sequences are KGHSH and LQKENI. The High Capacity cDNA Reverse Transcription Kit was used to reverse transcribe all of the isolated RNA, meaning that expressed TCRB transcripts were what got sequenced. Deep immunoSEQ sequencing was applied to naive, central memory and regulatory T cell samples, giving an average of around 4 million total reads per sample. After sorted cells were lysed in RLT buffer, RNA was extracted with DNase-treated RNeasy Micro or Mini kits, with the choice depending on cell number. Each cell subset was processed on its own to prevent cross-contamination, while patient and healthy donor samples were processed together. The immunoSEQ multiplex PCR was used to amplify TCRB sequences from cDNA, generating 87-bp fragments that spanned the CDR3 region. Sequencing of the amplicons was done on the Illumina HiSeq platform. The study's own analysis went as follows. PCR bias was corrected computationally using synthetic template baselines, and reads within Hamming distance 2 were collapsed, with unmergeable singletons discarded. By aligning reads against IMGT, V, D and J genes, CDR3 length, and insertions or deletions at six rearrangement sites were assigned. Within each subset, clonotype counts were normalized to sorted cell number, after which true diversity and Gini coefficients were computed with the tcR R package. Repertoire sharing was quantified using the overlap coefficient calculated on TCRB nucleotide sequences. Out-of-frame TCRB sequences from naive cells were analyzed to stand in for the pre-selection repertoire. TCRdb holds this immuneACCESS table with in-frame rearrangements only. Some clones are missing; in checked studies, unresolved V genes explain under half, and the rest has no known cause. V and J calls and clone size are those listed in that table; D and trimming were worked out from the DNA. Counted in this sample were fewer than 250,000 clones; roughly 9.6% of them appeared once. The ten largest clonotypes hold 0.03% to 0.04% of the sample.

A single peripheral blood draw of about 116 mL on average was collected from each donor into heparinised tubes. A BD FACSAria II and a panel including CD45RO, CCR7, CD25, CD127, CD95 and CD27 were used to sort naive, central memory, regulatory and stem cell-like memory CD4+ T cells. Every sorted population had a purity above 95%. Right away, PBMCs were isolated by Lymphoprep density gradient centrifugation and were stained directly, with no culture step. So that batch effects would be minimized, each experiment stained and sorted samples in pairs, pairing one healthy donor with one patient. Recombination linked TRBV18 to TRBJ2-2; TRBD2 agrees with 9 junctional bases. Input material: naive CD4+ T cells from blood. Read against the paper, the sample's cell subset or site label means: true naive CD4+ T cells. The receptor comes from a woman aged 18 to 35 in good health. The CDR3 amino acid sequence is: CASSPMVAGASWELFF. The sequence in DNA is TGTGCCAGCTCACCGATGGTAGCGGGAGCCAGCTGGGAGCTGTTTTTT.